A selection of T cell receptor beta chains follows, all from one sample in a study of cytomegalovirus exposure and HLA in healthy donors. Some clones are missing from TCRdb's copy, which holds only in-frame ones; the method was immunoSEQ multiplex PCR. The data contain about 120,000 clones, about 73% of them singletons. Sequencing was done on a sample of PBMCs. These receptors were taken from a woman aged 40 to 50 in good health and CMV-seropositive. Both conserved end residues are part of each CDR3. The D gene is left open where the match is weak. Rows may omit the clone size; those that give it use once, few, many or a size class.

size: .; V: TRBV9; J: TRBJ1-1; D: TRBD1; DNA: TGTGCCAGCAGCCCGCGACAGGGAATGAGAACTGAAGCTTTCTTT; CDR3: CASSPRQGMRTEAFF
size: .; V: TRBV5-4; J: TRBJ1-1; D: TRBD1; DNA: TGTGCCAGCAGCGCGCCGACAGGGCCCAACGAAGCTTTCTTT; CDR3: CASSAPTGPNEAFF
size: .; V: TRBV4-3; J: TRBJ1-1; D: .; DNA: TGCGCCAGCAGCCAAGCCGACACTGAAGCTTTCTTT; CDR3: CASSQADTEAFF
size: .; V: TRBV23-1; J: TRBJ1-2; D: .; DNA: TGCGCCAGCCTGATGGGGCGGGGCACTAACTATGGCTACACCTTC; CDR3: CASLMGRGTNYGYTF
size: .; V: TRBV5-4; J: TRBJ1-3; D: TRBD1; DNA: TGTGCCAGCAGCTTGGGCAGGGGGATTGCTGGAAACACCATATATTTT; CDR3: CASSLGRGIAGNTIYF
size: .; V: TRBV2; J: TRBJ1-2; D: .; DNA: TGTGCCAGCAGTGAACAGGGCGACTATGGCTACACCTTC; CDR3: CASSEQGDYGYTF
size: few; V: TRBV7-9; J: TRBJ2-2; D: TRBD2; DNA: TGTGCCAGCAGCTTACTAGCGGGGGGCTCCGGGGAGCTGTTTTTT; CDR3: CASSLLAGGSGELFF
size: .; V: TRBV5-1; J: TRBJ1-2; D: .; DNA: TGCGCCAGCAGCTTATCTCCCCAGGGAATCTATGGCTACACCTTC; CDR3: CASSLSPQGIYGYTF
size: .; V: TRBV13; J: TRBJ1-1; D: TRBD1; DNA: TGTGCCAGCAGCCTTACCGGGACAGATCTGTTAAATCTCACTGAAGCTTTCTTT; CDR3: CASSLTGTDLLNLTEAFF
size: .; V: TRBV4-3; J: TRBJ1-1; D: .; DNA: TGCGCCAGCAGCCGCTTAGAGGGGGGGGGCACTGAAGCTTTCTTT; CDR3: CASSRLEGGGTEAFF
size: .; V: TRBV11-3; J: TRBJ1-1; D: TRBD1; DNA: TGTGCCAGCAGCAGAACAGGGGTGTCTGAAGCTTTCTTT; CDR3: CASSRTGVSEAFF
size: .; V: TRBV27; J: TRBJ1-2; D: .; DNA: TGTGCCAGCAGTTTATCTTGGCAGGCCTATGGCTACACCTTC; CDR3: CASSLSWQAYGYTF
size: .; V: TRBV7-9; J: TRBJ2-7; D: .; DNA: TGTGCCAGCAGCCCCGCCGGGGACACCTACGAGCAGTACTTC; CDR3: CASSPAGDTYEQYF
size: .; V: TRBV19; J: TRBJ1-1; D: .; DNA: TGTGCCAGTAGTACGACAACGAACACTGAAGCTTTCTTT; CDR3: CASSTTTNTEAFF
size: .; V: TRBV15; J: TRBJ1-4; D: .; DNA: TGTGCCACCAGCTCCGGGACTGGAACTAATGAAAAACTGTTTTTT; CDR3: CATSSGTGTNEKLFF
size: .; V: TRBV6-5; J: TRBJ1-4; D: TRBD1; DNA: TGTGCCAGCAGTGAGGGACAGGGGTATGAAAAACTGTTTTTT; CDR3: CASSEGQGYEKLFF
size: .; V: TRBV6-5; J: TRBJ2-5; D: .; DNA: TGTGCCAGCAGTAGACAGGTCAGGGAGACCCAGTACTTC; CDR3: CASSRQVRETQYF
size: .; V: TRBV25-1; J: TRBJ1-1; D: .; DNA: TGTGCCAGCAGTCTAGCGGTCTCGAACACTGAAGCTTTCTTT; CDR3: CASSLAVSNTEAFF
size: .; V: TRBV7-9; J: TRBJ2-7; D: TRBD1; DNA: TGTGCCAGCAGCTACACCGGGACAGGGTACGGCGAGCAGTACTTC; CDR3: CASSYTGTGYGEQYF
size: .; V: TRBV6-1; J: TRBJ2-1; D: .; DNA: TGTGCCAGCAGTGACTGGAGGGGCAATGAGCAGTTCTTC; CDR3: CASSDWRGNEQFF
size: .; V: TRBV18; J: TRBJ2-5; D: .; DNA: TGTGCCAGCTCACCACTAACTGTTAAAGAGACCCAGTACTTC; CDR3: CASSPLTVKETQYF
size: .; V: TRBV9; J: TRBJ2-7; D: .; DNA: TGTGCCAGCAGCCATAGTAGTAGCAAGGGACATTTTTACGAGCAGTACTTC; CDR3: CASSHSSSKGHFYEQYF
size: .; V: TRBV5-6; J: TRBJ1-1; D: TRBD1; DNA: TGTGCCAGCAGCTCGGTTACAGGGGGCGCAACTGAAGCTTTCTTT; CDR3: CASSSVTGGATEAFF
size: .; V: TRBV11-1; J: TRBJ2-7; D: TRBD2; DNA: TGTGCCAGCAGCGTGGGACTAGCGGGCTACGAGCAGTACTTC; CDR3: CASSVGLAGYEQYF
size: .; V: TRBV7-9; J: TRBJ2-2; D: .; DNA: TGTGCCAGCAGCTTAGCGCTAACGTTGTTCACCGGGGAGCTGTTTTTT; CDR3: CASSLALTLFTGELFF
size: .; V: TRBV14; J: TRBJ1-2; D: .; DNA: TGTGCCAGCAGCCAAGGGACAACCGGCTACACCTTC; CDR3: CASSQGTTGYTF
size: .; V: TRBV15; J: TRBJ2-5; D: .; DNA: TGTGCCACCAGCAGAGAAGAGGGGGTAGGGGAGACCCAGTACTTC; CDR3: CATSREEGVGETQYF
size: .; V: TRBV2; J: TRBJ1-1; D: .; DNA: TGTGCCAGCAGTGAACAGGGAGGTGTGTACACTGAAGCTTTCTTT; CDR3: CASSEQGGVYTEAFF
size: .; V: TRBV7-3; J: TRBJ2-5; D: .; DNA: TGTGCCAGCAGCTTAAACGCAGGGGCCGAGACCCAGTACTTC; CDR3: CASSLNAGAETQYF
size: few; V: TRBV5-4; J: TRBJ1-3; D: .; DNA: TGTGCCAGCAGCCCAGAAGGGCGGGGGGTCTCTGGAAACACCATATATTTT; CDR3: CASSPEGRGVSGNTIYF
size: .; V: TRBV6-6; J: TRBJ1-2; D: .; DNA: TGTGCCAGCAGTTACTCGAAGCAGGGCTCCTATGGCTACACCTTC; CDR3: CASSYSKQGSYGYTF
size: .; V: TRBV10-3; J: TRBJ2-5; D: .; DNA: TGTGCCATCAGTGAGTTCAGACAAGAGACCCAGTACTTC; CDR3: CAISEFRQETQYF
size: .; V: TRBV11-3; J: TRBJ2-2; D: .; DNA: TGTGCCAGCAGCTTAGTCTCCGGGACACTCACCGGGGAGCTGTTTTTT; CDR3: CASSLVSGTLTGELFF
size: .; V: TRBV18; J: TRBJ1-2; D: .; DNA: TGTGCCAGCTCACCACCGCGACAGCAGTTCTATGGCTACACCTTC; CDR3: CASSPPRQQFYGYTF
size: once; V: TRBV18; J: TRBJ1-1; D: TRBD1; DNA: TGTGCCAGCTCAAGGTCAGGGGGCGGTACCCTGAACACTGAAGCTTTCTTT; CDR3: CASSRSGGGTLNTEAFF
size: .; V: TRBV7-9; J: TRBJ1-2; D: TRBD1; DNA: TGTGCCAGCAGCCCCCCCCCGGACAGGAACCCTAACTATGGCTACACCTTC; CDR3: CASSPPPDRNPNYGYTF
size: .; V: TRBV27; J: TRBJ1-4; D: TRBD1; DNA: TGTGCCAGCCGGCGGGACAGGGCTGAAAAACTGTTTTTT; CDR3: CASRRDRAEKLFF
size: few; V: TRBV25-1; J: TRBJ2-5; D: TRBD2; DNA: TGTGCCAGCAGGGACGTGGGGGGGGAGACCCAGTACTTC; CDR3: CASRDVGGETQYF
size: once; V: TRBV29-1; J: TRBJ1-6; D: .; DNA: TGCAGCGTCATTTTAGGAGATTCACCCCTCCACTTT; CDR3: CSVILGDSPLHF
size: .; V: TRBV5-1; J: TRBJ1-2; D: TRBD1; DNA: TGCGCCAGCAGTTCAGGGGGTAACTATGGCTACACCTTC; CDR3: CASSSGGNYGYTF
size: .; V: TRBV19; J: TRBJ1-2; D: TRBD1; DNA: TGTGCCAGTAGTATTGGGGACAGCAACTATGGCTACACCTTC; CDR3: CASSIGDSNYGYTF
size: .; V: TRBV5-6; J: TRBJ1-2; D: TRBD1; DNA: TGTGCCAGCAGCTTCCCCCGACAGGGGACCTATGGCTACACCTTC; CDR3: CASSFPRQGTYGYTF
size: .; V: TRBV4-1; J: TRBJ1-4; D: .; DNA: TGCGCCAGCCGCGGCAGGGTAGGGGAAGAAAAACTGTTTTTT; CDR3: CASRGRVGEEKLFF
size: .; V: TRBV9; J: TRBJ1-6; D: .; DNA: TGTGCCAGCAGCGTAGGAGGGATCACGTACTCTAATTCACCCCTCCACTTT; CDR3: CASSVGGITYSNSPLHF
size: .; V: TRBV7-8; J: TRBJ2-1; D: TRBD1; DNA: TGTGCCAGCAGCTTAGCCCCAGACAGGGGGCGGTTCTTC; CDR3: CASSLAPDRGRFF
size: .; V: TRBV29-1; J: TRBJ1-1; D: TRBD1; DNA: TGCAGCGTTGAAAGGGACAGGGGTGAAGCTTTCTTT; CDR3: CSVERDRGEAFF
size: .; V: TRBV6-1; J: TRBJ2-7; D: .; DNA: TGTGCCAGCAGTGGAACAGGTTCGATCTCCTACGAGCAGTACTTC; CDR3: CASSGTGSISYEQYF
size: once; V: TRBV9; J: TRBJ2-3; D: .; DNA: TGTGCCAGCAGCCCTAGCACAGATACGCAGTATTTT; CDR3: CASSPSTDTQYF
size: few; V: TRBV6-5; J: TRBJ1-1; D: TRBD1; DNA: TGTGCCAGCAGTTACTCTAGGACAGGGAACACTGAAGCTTTCTTT; CDR3: CASSYSRTGNTEAFF
size: .; V: TRBV6-1; J: TRBJ1-1; D: .; DNA: TGTGCCAGCAGTGAAGACATAACGAACACTGAAGCTTTCTTT; CDR3: CASSEDITNTEAFF
size: .; V: TRBV5-1; J: TRBJ2-5; D: .; DNA: TGCGCCAGCAGCTTGGAGCAGGGAGGAGAGACCCAGTACTTC; CDR3: CASSLEQGGETQYF
size: .; V: TRBV2; J: TRBJ1-1; D: .; DNA: TGTGCCAGCAAACCGGAGGGAATAACTGAAGCTTTCTTT; CDR3: CASKPEGITEAFF
size: .; V: TRBV4-1; J: TRBJ2-5; D: TRBD1; DNA: TGCGCCAGCAGCCAAAACTCAGGGGGCGATCAAGAGACCCAGTACTTC; CDR3: CASSQNSGGDQETQYF
size: .; V: TRBV5-4; J: TRBJ1-6; D: TRBD1; DNA: TGTGCCAGCAGCTTGGCCCAGGGACAGAACTATTCACCCCTCCACTTT; CDR3: CASSLAQGQNYSPLHF